Sequencing of this T cell receptor beta chain was carried out in a study of cytomegalovirus exposure and HLA in healthy donors. This clone was found a few times. The CDR3 totals 13 residues. CDR1 is MNHNS, CDR2 SASEGT, per germline. The V gene end was trimmed by 6 bases and the J gene end by 3 bases; junction bases not matched to a gene: 0. It was with 60 Vbeta and 13 Jbeta primers that the PCR ran. The assay was immunoSEQ multiplex PCR, and TCRdb's table has in-frame clones only and misses some. The data show about 150,000 clones, with about 85% seen just once and roughly 7.7% held by the top ten. The V call is TRBV6-1, the J call TRBJ2-2, with 8 bases matching TRBD1. The clonotype comes from a man aged 25 to 45 in good health and CMV-seropositive. Sequenced material: PBMCs. CDR3 nucleotides: TGTGCCAGCAGGACAGGGGACACCGGGGAGCTGTTTTTT. As protein: CASRTGDTGELFF.